These 18 T cell receptor beta chains came from one sample sequenced in a study of cytomegalovirus exposure and HLA in healthy donors. Researchers ran the PCR with 60 Vbeta and 13 Jbeta primers. Clones were read by immunoSEQ multiplex PCR, and TCRdb kept only the in-frame ones, dropping some. Of a few hundred thousand clones in the sample, approximately 91% are singletons; the top ten hold less than 2%. Sequenced: PBMCs. Receptors originate from a girl aged 2-15 years in good health and CMV-seronegative.

The chain has TRBV6-5 and TRBJ1-6; D might be TRBD1 (5 bases). The germline V gene has CDR1 MNHEY and CDR2 SVGAGI. The CDR3 spans 15 residues. The V end lost 7 bases, the J end lost 5 bases, and 15 bases lay between the germline ends. The chain's CDR3 is CASKKMGRDNSPLHF. The CDR3 DNA reads TGTGCCAGCAAAAAGATGGGCAGGGATAATTCACCCCTCCACTTT.

CDR3: CASRNIWTGGVSGYTF. The CDR3, as DNA: TGCGCCAGCAGGAATATATGGACAGGGGGTGTGAGCGGCTACACCTTC. The chain employs TRBV5-1 and TRBJ1-2; 10 nucleotides line up with TRBD1. V shed 5 bases, J shed 8 bases, and the junction held 15 bases outside the gene matches. The CDR3 totals 16 residues. Germline CDR1 reads SGHRS; CDR2 reads YFSETQ.

The chain has TRBV6-1 and TRBJ1-2; TRBD1 aligns across 10 bases. The V segment lost 6 bases and the J segment 5 bases; nucleotides outside the gene matches: 6. Per germline, CDR1 MNHNS and CDR2 SASEGT. The CDR3 has 14 residues. CDR3 in DNA: TGTGCCAGCAGGGGACAGGGGTCGCTATATGGCTACACCTTC. Amino acid sequence: CASRGQGSLYGYTF.

This chain uses TRBV5-5 with TRBJ1-1; a weak D match, TRBD1 (5 bases). The CDR3 length is 16 residues. Trimming pared 0 bases from V and 0 bases from J, leaving 12 bases between. Germline V gene lookup returns CDR1 SGHKS and CDR2 YYEKEE (reference sequence). The CDR3 DNA reads TGTGCCAGCAGCTTGGTCTTCCGGACAATGAACACTGAAGCTTTCTTT. This encodes CASSLVFRTMNTEAFF.

This rearrangement joins TRBV29-1 to TRBJ2-1; 7 nucleotides align to TRBD2. The ends lost 4 bases at V and 4 bases at J; junction bases unmatched: 7. The CDR3 is made up of 14 amino acids. Germline CDR1 is SQVTM and CDR2 is ANQGSEA. The CDR3 nucleotides read TGCAGCGTTGTTCGGCGGGAGCTTTACAATGAGCAGTTCTTC. Its translation: CSVVRRELYNEQFF.

V gene TRBV29-1 combines with J gene TRBJ1-1, with TRBD1 identical over 10 bases. Germline CDR1 is SQVTM and CDR2 is ANQGSEA. The V segment lost 5 bases and the J segment 5 bases; nucleotides outside the gene matches: 14. This CDR3 has 16 amino acids. CDR3 protein: CSVLRQGASRGTEAFF. DNA of the CDR3: TGCAGCGTTCTAAGACAGGGGGCATCTCGAGGGACTGAAGCTTTCTTT.

This rearrangement joins TRBV5-5 to TRBJ1-2, with 7 bases identical to TRBD1. The CDR3 is 15 residues long. Trimming removed 0 bases from V and 2 bases from J; junction bases left unmatched: 4. Germline V gives CDR1 SGHKS, CDR2 YYEKEE (reference sequence). The CDR3 bases are TGTGCCAGCAGCTTGGGCGGAGGGGGCAACTATGGCTACACCTTC. Amino acids: CASSLGGGGNYGYTF. The whole variable domain, remainder taken from reference TRBV5-5 and TRBJ1-2, is DAGVTQSPTHLIKTRGQQVTLRCSPISGHKSVSWYQQVLGQGPQFIFQYYEKEERGRGNFPDRFSARQFPNYSSELNVNALLLGDSALYLCASSLGGGGNYGYTFGSGTRLTVV.

DNA for the CDR3: TGTGCCAGCAGCCGGGACAGCATCAGCGATCAGCCCCAGCATTTT. Its translation: CASSRDSISDQPQHF. The chain combines TRBV7-9 with TRBJ1-5; 7 bases line up with TRBD1. Germline CDR1 reads SEHNR; CDR2 reads FQNEAQ (reference sequence). V trimming: 5 bases; J trimming: 5 bases; junction bases outside the gene matches: 9. This CDR3 contains 15 residues.

The chain uses TRBV28 and TRBJ2-5; TRBD1 aligns across 11 bases. This CDR3 spans 15 amino acids. With 5 bases clipped from V and 5 bases from J, the junction kept 7 bases outside the gene matches. CDR1 and CDR2 from the germline V gene are MDHEN and SYDVKM. The CDR3 spells CASSRTGGVGETQYF. The CDR3 nucleotides are TGTGCCAGCAGTCGGACAGGGGGCGTTGGTGAGACCCAGTACTTC.

The chain links TRBV28 to TRBJ2-7; D may be TRBD2 (7 bases). This CDR3 spans 14 amino acids. The germline V gene has CDR1 MDHEN and CDR2 SYDVKM. Trimming left V 2 bases short and J 6 bases short, with 14 bases between. This chain's CDR3 is CASSLRGGLREQYF. CDR3 nucleotide sequence: TGTGCCAGCAGTTTAAGGGGGGGCCTCCGCGAGCAGTACTTC.

CDR3 nucleotide sequence: TGTGCCAGCTCACAGACAGGGGACTATGGCTACACCTTC. Its translation is CASSQTGDYGYTF. The V and J genes are TRBV18 and TRBJ1-2; 8 bases map to TRBD1. The CDR3 is 13 residues long. V trimming: 4 bases; J trimming: 3 bases; junction bases outside the gene matches: 1. Germline CDR1 KGHSH, CDR2 LQKENI.

This clone was found once. The chain joins TRBV9 to TRBJ2-5, with 7 positions matching TRBD2. The trim removed 4 bases at V and 5 bases at J, leaving 14 bases unmatched. CDR1 and CDR2 (germline): SGDLS, YYNGEE. This CDR3 is 16 amino acids long. In DNA form, the CDR3 reads TGTGCCAGCAGCCTCGGGACTTCCTCCGGGGGGGAGACCCAGTACTTC. It is translated as CASSLGTSSGGETQYF.

The chain combines TRBV29-1 with TRBJ2-7; 7 bases align to TRBD2. V shed 7 bases, J shed 2 bases, and the junction held 5 bases outside the gene matches. The CDR3 loop spans 12 amino acids. Per germline, CDR1 SQVTM and CDR2 ANQGSEA. The CDR3 DNA is TGCAGCGCAGCGGGATCACCCTACGAGCAGTACTTC. Translated, it gives CSAAGSPYEQYF.

This clone appeared a single time. The chain is built from TRBV19 and TRBJ2-7; D perhaps matches TRBD2 (5 bases). This CDR3 has 14 residues. Trimming cost V 4 bases and J 4 bases, with 14 bases left between them. Per the germline V gene, CDR1 is LNHDA and CDR2 is SQIVND (reference sequence). CDR3 in DNA: TGTGCCAGTAGTAGACTAAGCGGTGCTTACGAGCAGTACTTC. Protein sequence: CASSRLSGAYEQYF. The full variable domain, with the rest looked up from reference TRBV19 and TRBJ2-7, is DGGITQSPKYLFRKEGQNVTLSCEQNLNHDAMYWYRQDPGQGLRLIYYSQIVNDFQKGDIAEGYSVSREKKESFPLTVTSAQKNPTAFYLCASSRLSGAYEQYFGPGTRLTVT.

This clone occurred once. V gene TRBV7-2 combines with J gene TRBJ2-3; D unclear. The germline CDR1 and CDR2 sequences are SGHTA and FQGNSA. The CDR3 has 11 residues. V dropped 4 bases and J dropped 5 bases, with 4 bases sitting between them. The CDR3 is CASSSLDTQYF. CDR3 in DNA: TGTGCCAGCAGCTCCTTAGATACGCAGTATTTT.

The gene calls are TRBV10-3 and TRBJ2-1, with 14 bases matching TRBD2. The J segment lost 7 bases and the V segment lost 2 bases, leaving 1 base of the junction unmatched. The CDR3 contains 15 residues. CDR1 and CDR2 (germline): ENHRY, SYGVKD. This CDR3 is CAISEGTSGRNEQFF. CDR3 DNA: TGTGCCATCAGTGAGGGGACTAGCGGGAGAAATGAGCAGTTCTTC.

The chain recombines TRBV7-8 with TRBJ2-7; 7 bases are shared with TRBD2. CDR3 length equals 16 residues. Germline trimming cut 7 bases from V and 1 base from J; bases unmatched to any gene: 13. Germline CDR1 reads SGHVS; CDR2 reads FQNEAQ. The CDR3 DNA reads as TGTGCCAGCACCATAGGGAGCGGGGCCCCGTCCTACGAGCAGTACTTC. Translating it yields CASTIGSGAPSYEQYF. Complete variable domain (other parts from reference TRBV7-8 and TRBJ2-7): GAGVSQSPRYKVAKRGQDVALRCDPISGHVSLFWYQQALGQGPEFLTYFQNEAQLDKSGLPSDRFFAERPEGSVSTLKIQRTQQEDSAVYLCASTIGSGAPSYEQYFGPGTRLTVT.

CDR3 nucleotide sequence: TGTGCCAATTCCCCGTGGACAGGGTGGAATGAGCAGTTCTTC. It yields the protein CANSPWTGWNEQFF. The chain uses TRBV14 and TRBJ2-1; TRBD1 matches 8 bases. The CDR3 consists of 14 residues. Germline loops: CDR1 SGHDN, CDR2 FVKESK. J was trimmed by 7 bases and V by 10 bases; bases with no gene match: 12. The entire variable domain, with the rest obtained from reference TRBV14 and TRBJ2-1, is as follows: EAGVTQFPSHSVIEKGQTVTLRCDPISGHDNLYWYRRVMGKEIKFLLHFVKESKQDESGMPNNRFLAERTGGTYSTLKVQPAELEDSGVYFCANSPWTGWNEQFFGPGTRLTVL.